The source of this TCR beta chain is a study of T cells in Graves' hyperthyroidism and ophthalmopathy. It was RNA transcripts that yielded the amplified TCR beta CDR3 regions. First-round RT-PCR with HTBI primers amplified the TCR CDR3 region. TCRdb re-called the multiplex PCR reads with MiXCR, one entry per CDR3 protein. The table lists 600,000 to 800,000 distinct CDR3 sequences, 35% of them singletons. Study conclusions and caveats: Most clonotypes expanded in thyroid above 0.001 were likewise present in blood.

Across 18 months, stable Graves' hyperthyroidism was marked by no progression to ophthalmopathy. Newly diagnosed hyperthyroidism patients aged 18 to 65 years had disease lasting under 2 months. The authors took PBMCs from 10 ml fresh peripheral blood. This clonotype was recorded many times. The antigen remains unidentified. This clonotype originated in a woman aged 40 to 50 with Graves' hyperthyroidism. Material for sequencing was blood.

The CDR3 protein is CSVLGNTGELFF. The CDR3 region has the DNA TGCAGCGTTTTAGGCAACACCGGGGAGCTGTTTTTT. The chain links TRBV29-1 to TRBJ2-2; no definite D call. CDR3 length equals 12 residues. Germline V gives CDR1 SQVTM, CDR2 ANQGSEA. Deletions cut 5 bases from V and 2 bases from J, with 6 bases between.